This TCR beta chain is from a study of blood T cell repertoires in COVID-19. Study at large: From T cells, B-cell-depleted T cells, or PBMCs came the material, which was cDNA or gDNA.

CDR3 length equals 17 residues. Only in-frame clones appear in the TCRdb table, and some are missing; sequencing was by immunoSEQ multiplex PCR. This table has 65,000 to 85,000 clones, roughly 80% appearing once. The rearrangement links TRBV21-1 to TRBJ2-3; TRBD2, the table's D call, was not compared with the DNA. TRBV21-1 is shown as a pseudogene. The sequence derives from a woman aged 55-75 years with acute or convalescent COVID-19. Sequencing was carried out using peripheral blood. The CDR3, as DNA: TGTGCCAGCAGCAAGGTCCTAGCGGGGAGGGATGGGGATACGCAGTATTTT. Residues: CASSKVLAGRDGDTQYF.